The text below deals with one T cell receptor beta chain. Its target is not known. This sample stems from a study of siplizumab effects on memory and regulatory T cells. Assays captured about 10^5 TCR templates per sample. Profiling relied on immunoSEQ multiplex PCR, and the TCRdb table lists in-frame clones only, not all of them. The sample lists 55,000 to 70,000 clones, 93% occurring once. The length of the CDR3 is 14 residues. V was trimmed by 5 bases and J by 0 bases, leaving 9 bases between them. Per germline, CDR1 SGDLS and CDR2 YYNGEE. Findings of the study overall: The naive T cell population seemed more diverse than memory cells and seemed a major contributor to the alloresponse.

The sample taken for sequencing was CD8+ T cells sorted from blood. The V call is TRBV9, the J call TRBJ1-5; D may be TRBD1 (6 bases). The source of this sequence is a human donor in good health. The DNA of the CDR3 is TGTGCCAGCAGTGCAGGGGATAGCAATCAGCCCCAGCATTTT. Its protein product is CASSAGDSNQPQHF.